Listed here are 31 T cell receptor beta chains from one sample, sequenced in a study of identifying expanded T cells in peripheral blood. Assay: immunoSEQ multiplex PCR; the TCRdb copy retains only in-frame clones and omits some. The sample carries about 100,000 clones, 80% to 90% recorded once. The sequenced material came from blood. Receptors were obtained from a person aged 18 to 70 in good health.

The gene calls are TRBV7-9 and TRBJ1-1; D is uncertain. The germline CDR1 and CDR2 sequences are SEHNR and FQNEAQ (reference sequence). This CDR3 is built from 14 residues. V lost 3 bases to trimming and J lost 1 base, with 9 bases between them. The CDR3 DNA follows: TGTGCCAGCAGCTTTCCGACCCGGAACACTGAAGCTTTCTTT. This sequence encodes CASSFPTRNTEAFF. Supplemented by reference TRBV7-9 and TRBJ1-1, the full variable domain reads DTGVSQNPRHKITKRGQNVTFRCDPISEHNRLYWYRQTLGQGPEFLTYFQNEAQLEKSRLLSDRFSAERPKGSFSTLEIQRTEQGDSAMYLCASSFPTRNTEAFFGQGTRLTVV.

The J gene is TRBJ2-1, the V gene TRBV7-7; possibly TRBD2 for D (5 bases). Germline V gives CDR1 SSHAT, CDR2 FNYEAQ (reference sequence). V was shortened by 5 bases and J by 5 bases, with 13 bases between the two germline ends. This CDR3 spans 14 amino acids. CDR3 sequence: CASSPQFGDNEQFF. CDR3 DNA sequence: TGTGCCAGCAGCCCGCAATTCGGGGACAATGAGCAGTTCTTC.

The chain joins TRBV7-2 to TRBJ2-1, with 9 bases that match TRBD2. This CDR3 is built from 17 residues. Per the germline V gene, CDR1 is SGHTA and CDR2 is FQGNSA. The trim removed 1 base at V and 4 bases at J, leaving 8 bases unmatched. For the CDR3, the DNA is TGTGCCAGCAGCTTAGTAAGGTCTAGCGGGATTTACAATGAGCAGTTCTTC. Protein sequence: CASSLVRSSGIYNEQFF.

The chain is built from TRBV7-9 and TRBJ1-2; perhaps TRBD1 as D (5 bases). Germline-derived CDR1 and CDR2 are SEHNR and FQNEAQ (reference sequence). The CDR3 runs 11 residues. The V end was cut by 5 bases, the J end by 11 bases, with 12 bases between. The CDR3 DNA reads TGTGCCAGCAGCGTCGGGGGGTGGTACACCTTC. Translating it yields CASSVGGWYTF.

The CDR3 spells CASSVSGGADEQYF. The CDR3 coding sequence is TGTGCCAGCAGCGTTAGCGGGGGGGCCGACGAGCAGTACTTC. V is TRBV9 and J is TRBJ2-7; 11 positions agree with TRBD2. In germline, CDR1 is SGDLS, CDR2 YYNGEE. The J segment lost 5 bases and the V segment lost 2 bases, leaving 3 bases of the junction unmatched. The CDR3 contains 14 residues.

This sequence joins TRBV28 and TRBJ2-1; the D call may be TRBD1 or TRBD2 (6 bases each). This CDR3 region has 14 residues. CDR1 is MDHEN, CDR2 SYDVKM, per germline. V shed 5 bases and J shed 7 bases, with 15 bases lying between them. CDR3 bases: TGTGCCAGCAGTCCAATGGGGGCGGGGAATGAGCAGTTCTTC. This translates into CASSPMGAGNEQFF.

The chain links TRBV15 to TRBJ2-5, with 7 positions matching TRBD1. This CDR3 spans 14 amino acids. The germline V gene encodes CDR1 LNHNV and CDR2 YYDKDF (reference sequence). V trimming: 3 bases; J trimming: 2 bases; junction bases outside the gene matches: 3. The CDR3 nucleotides are TGTGCCACCAGCAGTCGACAGGGTCAAGAGACCCAGTACTTC. It is translated as CATSSRQGQETQYF.

The V and J genes are TRBV5-8 and TRBJ2-2; 7 positions agree with TRBD1. The V gene's germline CDR1 is SGHTS and CDR2 YDEGEE. V was pared by 5 bases and J by 4 bases, with 5 bases of the junction left unmatched. This CDR3 comprises 14 residues. The CDR3 here is CASRNRGGTGELFF. Written as DNA, the CDR3 is TGTGCCAGCAGAAACAGGGGTGGCACCGGGGAGCTGTTTTTT.

The genes are TRBV11-3 and TRBJ2-5, with 7 bases lining up with TRBD1. The CDR3 spans 15 residues. Germline loops: CDR1 SGHNT, CDR2 YENEEA. Trimming cost V 3 bases and J 2 bases; bases outside gene matches: 6. This CDR3 reads CASSLAGTVQETQYF. The CDR3 DNA follows: TGTGCCAGCAGCTTGGCCGGGACAGTTCAAGAGACCCAGTACTTC.

The V call is TRBV11-1, the J call TRBJ1-1; D may be TRBD1 (5 bases). CDR3 length equals 15 residues. Germline CDR1 is SGHAT and CDR2 is FQDESV (reference sequence). The germline V and J ends were trimmed by 5 bases and 0 bases, with 13 bases remaining between them. CDR3 sequence reads: CASSRGSQMNTEAFF. CDR3 nucleotide sequence: TGTGCCAGCAGCCGGGGGTCCCAAATGAACACTGAAGCTTTCTTT.

This sequence joins TRBV5-1 and TRBJ2-7, with 7 bases that match TRBD2. Trimming took 0 bases from V and 2 from J; bases not matched to a gene: 5. This CDR3 contains 15 residues. The germline CDR1 and CDR2 sequences are SGHRS and YFSETQ. CDR3 residues: CASSLVGGRTYEQYF. CDR3 in DNA: TGCGCCAGCAGCTTGGTGGGGGGGAGAACCTACGAGCAGTACTTC.

The rearrangement links TRBV5-1 to TRBJ1-4; TRBD1 might be the D (5 bases). The CDR3 loop spans 15 amino acids. V was shortened by 0 bases and J by 8 bases, with 14 bases between the two germline ends. The germline V gene has CDR1 SGHRS and CDR2 YFSETQ. CDR3 residues: CASSLAGAVGEKLFF. Written as DNA, the CDR3 is TGCGCCAGCAGCTTGGCCGGGGCGGTCGGGGAAAAACTGTTTTTT.

This chain connects TRBV7-2 to TRBJ2-3; the D is unclear. Germline V CDR1 and CDR2: SGHTA, FQGNSA. The CDR3 consists of 15 residues. V lost 5 bases and J 1 base, leaving 13 bases between the germline ends. The CDR3 loop reads CASSQDRPGTDTQYF. CDR3 nucleotide sequence: TGTGCCAGCAGCCAAGACCGCCCAGGCACAGATACGCAGTATTTT.

The chain couples TRBV11-2 to TRBJ2-3; D not resolved. Germline values: CDR1 SGHAT, CDR2 FQNNGV. The CDR3 is 14 residues long. Trimming shortened V by 0 bases and J by 2 bases, and 6 bases separated the two germline ends. CDR3 in amino acids: CASSLETYTDTQYF. The CDR3, as DNA: TGTGCCAGCAGCTTAGAAACCTACACAGATACGCAGTATTTT.

The sample holds a few counts of this clone. The chain has TRBV6-6 and TRBJ1-1, with D perhaps matching TRBD1 (5 bases). CDR3 length: 12 amino acids. In germline, CDR1 is MNHNY, CDR2 SVGAGI (reference sequence). Deletions cut 11 bases from V and 2 bases from J, with 12 bases between. CDR3 amino acids: CAVSGANTEAFF. Here the CDR3 DNA reads TGTGCCGTGTCTGGGGCTAACACTGAAGCTTTCTTT.

CDR3 amino acids: CASSLSHTETQYF. The CDR3 DNA reads TGTGCCAGCAGCTTAAGCCACACGGAGACCCAGTACTTC. The gene calls are TRBV13 and TRBJ2-5; D is unclear. The CDR3 totals 13 residues. CDR1 is PRHDT, CDR2 FYEKMQ, per germline (reference sequence). V lost 2 bases and J 5 bases, leaving 9 bases between the germline ends.

The chain carries TRBV18 and TRBJ2-7; D is undetermined. The V end lost 6 bases, the J end lost 0 bases, and 18 bases lay between the germline ends. The CDR3 is 16 amino acids. The germline V gene has CDR1 KGHSH and CDR2 LQKENI. The chain's CDR3 is CASSSSRAQSSYEQYF. DNA for the CDR3: TGTGCCAGCTCCTCGTCCCGGGCCCAGAGCTCCTACGAGCAGTACTTC.

This chain uses TRBV30 with TRBJ2-7; D not certain. The V gene lost 0 bases and the J gene lost 2 bases, with 8 bases spanning the gap. Germline V lookup: CDR1 GTSNPN, CDR2 SVGIG (reference sequence). The CDR3 sequence is 13 residues long. CDR3 coding DNA: TGTGCCTGGAGTGTATTGGGCCCCTACGAGCAGTACTTC. This gives the protein CAWSVLGPYEQYF.

The chain links TRBV19 to TRBJ1-5, with D maybe TRBD1 (5 bases). The V end was cut by 2 bases, the J end by 5 bases, with 16 bases between. The CDR3 runs to 16 residues. Germline V gene sequence: CDR1 LNHDA, CDR2 SQIVND (reference sequence). The CDR3 bases are TGTGCCAGTAGTATATTCCCTGGCCAGGGCGATCAGCCCCAGCATTTT. It is translated as CASSIFPGQGDQPQHF.

This chain joins TRBV7-6 and TRBJ2-5; D perhaps matches TRBD2 (6 bases). The CDR3 has 17 amino acids. V was shortened by 5 bases and J by 5 bases, with 24 bases between the two germline ends. CDR1 and CDR2 (germline): SGHVS, FNYEAQ. The CDR3 here is CASSPTPPSARWETQYF. CDR3 nucleotides: TGTGCCAGCAGCCCTACCCCCCCTAGCGCCCGATGGGAGACCCAGTACTTC.

This sequence joins TRBV5-4 and TRBJ1-2; D uncertain. Between the trimmed V and J ends, which lost 2 bases and 5 bases, there was a span of 16 bases. CDR1 and CDR2 (germline): SGHNT, YYREEE (reference sequence). The CDR3 is made up of 15 amino acids. The CDR3 sequence is CASSLEINGPYGYTF. CDR3 sequence (DNA): TGTGCCAGCAGCTTAGAAATCAACGGACCTTATGGCTACACCTTC.

The CDR3 sequence: CASSARDRVNEQFF. The CDR3 DNA is TGTGCCAGCAGTGCCCGGGACAGGGTAAATGAGCAGTTCTTC. V is TRBV6-1 and J is TRBJ2-1; TRBD1 matches 9 bases. From germline, CDR1 is MNHNS and CDR2 SASEGT. There are 14 residues in the CDR3. The trim removed 4 bases at V and 7 bases at J, leaving 5 bases unmatched.

V gene TRBV15 combines with J gene TRBJ2-5; 9 bases agree with TRBD1. Germline V gene sequence: CDR1 LNHNV, CDR2 YYDKDF (reference sequence). Trimming cost V 2 bases and J 5 bases; bases outside gene matches: 6. The CDR3 contains 15 residues. The CDR3 here is CATSRTTGGAETQYF. The CDR3 DNA reads TGTGCCACCAGCAGAACCACAGGGGGCGCGGAGACCCAGTACTTC.

This chain joins TRBV5-1 and TRBJ1-4; D ambiguous. V shed 1 base and J shed 5 bases, with 9 bases lying between them. The CDR3 has 14 amino acids. Germline V gene data show CDR1 as SGHRS and CDR2 as YFSETQ. For the CDR3, the DNA is TGCGCCAGCAGCTTGACTGGGAAGAATGAAAAACTGTTTTTT. The encoded protein is CASSLTGKNEKLFF. Combining the CDR3 with reference TRBV5-1 and TRBJ1-4 gives the whole variable domain KAGVTQTPRYLIKTRGQQVTLSCSPISGHRSVSWYQQTPGQGLQFLFEYFSETQRNKGNFPGRFSGRQFSNSRSEMNVSTLELGDSALYLCASSLTGKNEKLFFGSGTQLSVL.

J is TRBJ1-2 and V is TRBV6-1; D not resolved. The CDR3 totals 13 residues. The V end lost 7 bases, the J end lost 0 bases, and 9 bases lay between the germline ends. Germline V gene lookup returns CDR1 MNHNS and CDR2 SASEGT. In DNA form, the CDR3 reads TGTGCCAGCAATGCGATAGCTAACTATGGCTACACCTTC. The encoded protein is CASNAIANYGYTF.

The V and J genes are TRBV18 and TRBJ1-2; TRBD1 aligns across 7 bases. CDR3 length: 14 residues. Per germline, CDR1 KGHSH and CDR2 LQKENI. Germline trimming cut 2 bases from V and 3 bases from J; bases unmatched to any gene: 3. CDR3 bases: TGTGCCAGCTCACCAGGACAGGACTACTATGGCTACACCTTC. Protein sequence: CASSPGQDYYGYTF.

V is TRBV30 and J is TRBJ1-1; D gene ambiguous. The CDR3 is 14 amino acids. V lost 2 bases, J lost 6 bases, and 16 bases lay in between. Germline lookup yields CDR1 GTSNPN and CDR2 SVGIG (reference sequence). CDR3 in DNA: TGTGCCTGGAGTCTGGTAGGGAGTAGCGCTGAAGCTTTCTTT. Its translation is CAWSLVGSSAEAFF.

The chain joins TRBV6-1 to TRBJ1-2; D gene ambiguous. Germline V gene sequence: CDR1 MNHNS, CDR2 SASEGT. The ends were cut back, 1 base at V and 4 bases at J, with 16 bases in the middle. The CDR3 spans 16 residues. CDR3 sequence reads: CASSEEIRGNSYGYTF. For the CDR3, the DNA is TGTGCCAGCAGTGAAGAAATCCGGGGAAATAGCTATGGCTACACCTTC.

The gene calls are TRBV12-5 and TRBJ1-1, with D unresolved. CDR3 length: 14 residues. CDR1 is LGHNT and CDR2 is FRNRAP in the germline V gene. V was clipped by 5 bases and J by 4 bases, with 14 bases between them. CDR3 in amino acids: CASGPWAGGTEAFF. The CDR3 coding sequence is TGTGCTAGTGGTCCCTGGGCCGGTGGCACTGAAGCTTTCTTT.

The chain employs TRBV9 and TRBJ2-7, with D perhaps being TRBD1 or TRBD2 (5 bases each). Germline CDR1 reads SGDLS; CDR2 reads YYNGEE. V was clipped by 3 bases and J by 2 bases, with 18 bases between them. There are 16 residues in the CDR3. The CDR3 DNA follows: TGTGCCAGCAGCGGTTCTTGGGGGACGCCTACCTACGAGCAGTACTTC. Encoded protein: CASSGSWGTPTYEQYF. Complete variable domain (other parts from reference TRBV9 and TRBJ2-7): DSGVTQTPKHLITATGQRVTLRCSPRSGDLSVYWYQQSLDQGLQFLIQYYNGEERAKGNILERFSAQQFPDLHSELNLSSLELGDSALYFCASSGSWGTPTYEQYFGPGTRLTVT.

V gene TRBV19 combines with J gene TRBJ1-2, with a weak D call TRBD1 (5 bases). Per germline, CDR1 LNHDA and CDR2 SQIVND (reference sequence). The ends were cut back, 2 bases at V and 8 bases at J, with 9 bases in the middle. The CDR3 is 12 amino acids. The CDR3 region is CASSISQGGYTF. CDR3 nucleotides: TGTGCCAGTAGTATATCCCAGGGAGGCTACACCTTC.